The 27 T cell receptor beta chains below come from one sample, sequenced in a study of blood T cells in healthy people across ages. PCR was performed a second time for 7 to 11 cycles using a sample-barcoded 5' primer and a J-beta primer mix. A single record per CDR3 protein comes from TCRdb applying MiXCR to the 5' RACE reads. The sample lists about 640,000 distinct CDR3 sequences, around 38% seen once, with roughly 30% in the top ten. Sequencing was done on a sample of blood. The receptors stem from a man older than 75 in good health.

This clonotype has just a few counts. V and J are TRBV3-1 and TRBJ2-3; D is perhaps TRBD2 (5 bases). Trimming shortened V by 1 base and J by 2 bases, and 16 bases separated the two germline ends. The length of the CDR3 is 17 residues. Germline-derived CDR1 and CDR2 are LGHDT and YNNKEL (reference sequence). The CDR3 spells CASSQVRGPWNTDTQYF. CDR3 nucleotides: TGTGCCAGCAGCCAAGTGAGAGGGCCCTGGAACACAGATACGCAGTATTTT.

This clonotype was counted a few times. This chain connects TRBV9 to TRBJ2-7; 11 bases line up with TRBD2. CDR1 is SGDLS, CDR2 YYNGEE, per germline. The CDR3 extends over 15 amino acids. The V and J ends lost 2 bases and 3 bases, in that order; junction bases with no gene match: 4. In DNA form, the CDR3 reads TGTGCCAGCAGCGTTTCCGGGACTAGCGGCTACGAGCAGTACTTC. Residues: CASSVSGTSGYEQYF.

The chain combines TRBV20-1 with TRBJ2-5; 9 bases map to TRBD1. Germline V gives CDR1 DFQATT, CDR2 SNEGSKA (reference sequence). This CDR3 has 15 residues. The trim removed 6 bases at V and 11 bases at J, leaving 19 bases unmatched. The CDR3 sequence is CSAPSPGTGWYEQYF. CDR3 bases: TGCAGTGCCCCGTCCCCCGGGACAGGGTGGTATGAGCAGTACTTC.

J is TRBJ2-5 and V is TRBV6-2 or TRBV6-3; D is ambiguous. Looked up from germline, CDR1 is MNHEY and CDR2 is SVGEGT. The length of the CDR3 is 15 residues. Trimming took 5 bases from V and 2 from J, leaving 15 bases between them. CDR3 amino acids: CASSQAPPLQETQYF. In nucleotides, the CDR3 is TGTGCCAGCAGTCAGGCCCCTCCCCTGCAAGAGACCCAGTACTTC.

V and J are TRBV3-1 and TRBJ2-4, with 14 nucleotides matching TRBD2. The J call may be wrong; the DNA end is better matched by TRBJ2-7. CDR3 length equals 15 residues. Germline lookup yields CDR1 LGHDT and CDR2 YNNKEL (reference sequence). CDR3 coding DNA: TGTGCCAGCAGAGCCGGACTAGCGGGGGGTTACGAGCAGTACTTC. This sequence encodes CASRAGLAGGYEQYF.

This CDR3 reads CASREARDNQPQHF. The CDR3 DNA reads as TGTGCCAGCAGAGAAGCCAGGGACAATCAGCCCCAGCATTTT. The chain uses TRBV6-5 and TRBJ1-5, with D perhaps TRBD1 (5 bases). The germline V gene encodes CDR1 MNHEY and CDR2 SVGAGI. Trimming stripped 6 bases from V and 3 bases from J, with 12 bases between. This CDR3 comprises 14 residues.

The rearrangement uses TRBV10-3 and TRBJ1-5; D is unresolved. This CDR3 is 18 amino acids long. Looked up from germline, CDR1 is ENHRY and CDR2 is SYGVKD. V lost 0 bases to trimming and J lost 0 bases, with 15 bases between them. The CDR3 loop reads CAISESMQVADSNQPQHF. The CDR3 DNA is TGTGCCATCAGTGAGTCAATGCAGGTCGCAGATAGCAATCAGCCCCAGCATTTT.

The CDR3 coding sequence is TGTGCCAGCAGCGTTCTGAGCGGGAGTTGGACCGGGGAGCTGTTTTTT. This translates into CASSVLSGSWTGELFF. The chain employs TRBV9 and TRBJ2-2; 8 nucleotides agree with TRBD2. Germline CDR1 SGDLS, CDR2 YYNGEE. The CDR3 loop spans 16 amino acids. V was clipped by 2 bases and J by 5 bases; unmatched bases: 8.

This clonotype was counted a few times. V and J are TRBV20-1 and TRBJ2-1; D perhaps matches TRBD1 (6 bases). This CDR3 is 14 amino acids long. The V end lost 5 bases, the J end lost 7 bases, and 18 bases lay between the germline ends. The germline V gene encodes CDR1 DFQATT and CDR2 SNEGSKA (reference sequence). The CDR3 sequence is CSAQSATQGNEQFF. As DNA, the CDR3 is TGCAGTGCTCAAAGCGCTACGCAGGGGAATGAGCAGTTCTTC.

In its sample, this clonotype was seen once. It may be a read error: a sequence one base away is much more abundant. This rearrangement joins TRBV3-1 to TRBJ2-5; TRBD2 might be the D (6 bases). Germline V lookup: CDR1 LGHDT, CDR2 YNNKEL (reference sequence). This CDR3 is 13 amino acids long. As DNA, the CDR3 is TGTGCCGGCAGCCAACCACCAACGGGGGCCCAGTACTTC. Protein sequence: CAGSQPPTGAQYF.

Concerning this clonotype itself: A read error may produce the germline difference seen at one junction end. In nucleotides, the CDR3 is TGTGCCAGCAGTGAACGGACTAGCGGCACAGATGCGCAGTATTTT. Translating it yields CASSERTSGTDAQYF. This chain links TRBV2 with TRBJ2-3; 10 bases align to TRBD2. The length of the CDR3 is 15 residues. Looked up from germline, CDR1 is SNHLY and CDR2 is FYNNEI.

This clonotype was seen only once. The V call is TRBV9, the J call TRBJ2-3; no clear D gene. Germline values: CDR1 SGDLS, CDR2 YYNGEE. V gave up 4 bases and J gave up 2 bases, with 14 bases separating them. CDR3 length: 15 amino acids. The CDR3 is CASSTFQANTDTQYF. In nucleotides, the CDR3 is TGTGCCAGCAGCACATTCCAGGCTAACACAGATACGCAGTATTTT.

About this clonotype: A much larger clone sits a single nucleotide away, making a read error possible. The CDR3 DNA sequence: TGTGCCAGCAGCTTAAGATCGCGAGCGGGAAGCTCCTACAATGAGCAGTACTTC. This codes for CASSLRSRAGSSYNEQYF. This chain joins TRBV7-6 and TRBJ2-5; 7 nucleotides align to TRBD2. The junction had 23 bases not matched to a gene; V was cut back by 2 bases and J by 11 bases. The CDR3 covers 18 residues. CDR1 and CDR2 from the germline V gene are SGHVS and FNYEAQ.

This clonotype was observed many times. V usage is TRBV28 and J usage is TRBJ1-2; 9 nucleotides align to TRBD1. The germline gives CDR1 MDHEN, CDR2 SYDVKM. V lost 4 bases to trimming and J lost 1 base; unmatched junction nucleotides: 10. This CDR3 comprises 17 residues. The DNA of the CDR3 is TGTGCCAGCAGTTCACCGGGACAGGGAGGCGATAACTATGGCTACACCTTC. Translated, it gives CASSSPGQGGDNYGYTF.

The chain joins TRBV6-6 to TRBJ2-5; 9 nucleotides match TRBD2. V dropped 5 bases and J dropped 11; count of bases not matched to a gene: 3. This CDR3 is 11 amino acids long. From germline, CDR1 is MNHNY and CDR2 SVGAGI (reference sequence). The CDR3 sequence is CASSRAGGQYF. The CDR3 DNA follows: TGTGCCAGCAGTCGCGCGGGGGGGCAGTACTTC.

This clonotype was counted a few times. The J gene is TRBJ2-1, the V gene TRBV20-1; TRBD2 matches 12 bases. This CDR3 has 15 amino acids. Germline V CDR1 and CDR2: DFQATT, SNEGSKA (reference sequence). V dropped 5 bases and J dropped 4; count of bases not matched to a gene: 6. The CDR3 bases are TGCAGTGCTCCCCCGACTAGCGGGGGATACAATGAGCAGTTCTTC. Amino acids: CSAPPTSGGYNEQFF.

The chain combines TRBV5-5 with TRBJ2-2, with TRBD1 matching 7 bases. Germline values: CDR1 SGHKS, CDR2 YYEKEE (reference sequence). V was pared by 4 bases and J by 4 bases, with 4 bases of the junction left unmatched. This CDR3 is 14 amino acids long. The CDR3 loop reads CASSTGDGTGELFF. The CDR3 bases are TGTGCCAGCAGCACAGGGGACGGCACCGGGGAGCTGTTTTTT.

This chain links TRBV28 with TRBJ1-6; a possible D gene is TRBD1 (5 bases). V was clipped by 7 bases and J by 0 bases, with 13 bases between them. CDR1 is MDHEN, CDR2 SYDVKM, per germline. This CDR3 has 16 residues. Written as DNA, the CDR3 is TGTGCCAGCAAACCGGGACTGAGCTCCTATAATTCACCCCTCCACTTT. Its translation: CASKPGLSSYNSPLHF.

Concerning this clonotype: One end of the junction fails to match germline, which may point to a read error. The chain couples TRBV6-4 to TRBJ2-6; 15 bases are a match to TRBD2. CDR1 is MRHNA and CDR2 is SNTAGT in the germline V gene. The CDR3 loop spans 19 amino acids. This CDR3 reads CAGSPTRTSGRAGANVLTF. DNA of the CDR3: TGTGCCGGCAGTCCCACCCGGACTAGCGGGAGGGCTGGGGCCAACGTCCTGACTTTC.

This sequence joins TRBV20-1 and TRBJ1-2; 11 bases match TRBD1. This CDR3 comprises 16 residues. Germline V lookup: CDR1 DFQATT, CDR2 SNEGSKA (reference sequence). Trimming took 3 bases from V and 5 from J; bases not matched to a gene: 11. The chain's CDR3 is CSASAGQGAFWYGYTF. As DNA, the CDR3 is TGCAGTGCTAGCGCCGGACAGGGGGCGTTCTGGTATGGCTACACCTTC.

The chain couples TRBV29-1 to TRBJ2-5, with D possibly matching TRBD1 (6 bases). V was trimmed by 7 bases and J by 11 bases, leaving 20 bases between them. The V gene's germline CDR1 is SQVTM and CDR2 ANQGSEA. CDR3 length equals 12 residues. The CDR3 loop is CSGGMQGNEQYF. The CDR3 bases are TGCAGCGGGGGAATGCAGGGGAATGAGCAGTACTTC.

The sample holds a few counts of this clonotype. The chain is built from TRBV6-2 or TRBV6-3 and TRBJ2-5; D unresolved. Germline V gives CDR1 MNHEY, CDR2 SVGEGT. V lost 7 bases, J lost 5 bases, and 8 bases lay in between. The CDR3 loop spans 11 amino acids. The CDR3 sequence is CASTTDETQYF. The CDR3 DNA follows: TGTGCCAGCACAACAGATGAGACCCAGTACTTC.

In this sample, this clonotype turned up many times. The chain has TRBV5-1 and TRBJ2-5, with a tentative D call TRBD2 (6 bases). The CDR3 extends over 13 amino acids. Germline assignment: CDR1 SGHRS and CDR2 YFSETQ. V was shortened by 1 base and J by 3 bases, with 7 bases between the two germline ends. CDR3 bases: TGCGCCAGCAGCTTGAGACTAGAAGAGACCCAGTACTTC. Its translation: CASSLRLEETQYF. The full variable domain, in which reference TRBV5-1 and TRBJ2-5 provide the parts outside the CDR3, is KAGVTQTPRYLIKTRGQQVTLSCSPISGHRSVSWYQQTPGQGLQFLFEYFSETQRNKGNFPGRFSGRQFSNSRSEMNVSTLELGDSALYLCASSLRLEETQYFGPGTRLLVL.

V and J are TRBV7-2 and TRBJ2-3; TRBD2 might be the D (6 bases). Trimming pared 5 bases from V and 2 bases from J, leaving 20 bases between. Germline lookup yields CDR1 SGHTA and CDR2 FQGNSA. This CDR3 is 17 amino acids long. The DNA for the CDR3 is TGTGCCAGCAGCCCCCGGGGTATCGGACTATCCACAGATACGCAGTATTTT. The encoded protein is CASSPRGIGLSTDTQYF.

DNA for the CDR3: TGTGCCAGCAGCCCCCGGACTACAAACTTCTACAATGAGCAGTTCTTC. Its protein product is CASSPRTTNFYNEQFF. The chain carries TRBV7-2 and TRBJ2-1; tentatively, D is TRBD2 (6 bases). This CDR3 is built from 16 residues. Germline values: CDR1 SGHTA, CDR2 FQGNSA. V was pared by 5 bases and J by 3 bases, with 17 bases between.

There are a few counts of this clonotype. This sequence joins TRBV7-8 and TRBJ2-3, with a tentative D call TRBD2 (5 bases). The V gene's germline CDR1 is SGHVS and CDR2 FQNEAQ. The CDR3 covers 13 residues. Trimming pared 4 bases from V and 4 bases from J, leaving 9 bases between. CDR3 bases: TGTGCCAGCAGCTATACTAGGGCAGATACGCAGTATTTT. It encodes CASSYTRADTQYF.

In this sample, this clonotype turned up a few times. This chain joins TRBV20-1 and TRBJ2-6; 8 bases align to TRBD1. Germline V CDR1 and CDR2: DFQATT, SNEGSKA (reference sequence). The CDR3 runs 16 residues. V shed 3 bases and J 4 bases; nucleotides not matched to a gene: 8. The chain's CDR3 is CSASSRGQSGANVLTF. Written as DNA, the CDR3 is TGCAGTGCTAGCTCCAGGGGGCAGTCCGGGGCCAACGTCCTGACTTTC.